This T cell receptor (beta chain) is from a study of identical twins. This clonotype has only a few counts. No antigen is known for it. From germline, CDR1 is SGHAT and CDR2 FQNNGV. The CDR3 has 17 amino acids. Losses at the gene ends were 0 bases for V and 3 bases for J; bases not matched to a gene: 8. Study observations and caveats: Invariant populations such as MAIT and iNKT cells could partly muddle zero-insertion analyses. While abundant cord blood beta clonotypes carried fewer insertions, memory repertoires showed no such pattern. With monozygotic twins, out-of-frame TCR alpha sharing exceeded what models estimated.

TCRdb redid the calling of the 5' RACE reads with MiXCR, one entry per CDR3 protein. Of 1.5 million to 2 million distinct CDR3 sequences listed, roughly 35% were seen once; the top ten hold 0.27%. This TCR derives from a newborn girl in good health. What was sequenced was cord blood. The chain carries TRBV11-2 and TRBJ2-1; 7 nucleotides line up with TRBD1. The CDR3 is CASSLDRVRDSYNEQFF. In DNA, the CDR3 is TGTGCCAGCAGCTTAGATCGGGTCAGGGACAGCTACAATGAGCAGTTCTTC. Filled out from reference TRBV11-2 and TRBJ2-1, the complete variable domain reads EAGVAQSPRYKIIEKRQSVAFWCNPISGHATLYWYQQILGQGPKLLIQFQNNGVVDDSQLPKDRFSAERLKGVDSTLKIQPAKLEDSAVYLCASSLDRVRDSYNEQFFGPGTRLTVL.